Presented here are 8 T cell receptor beta chains from one specimen sequenced in a study of shared clonotypes between healthy human individuals. Sequenced by immunoSEQ multiplex PCR; TCRdb stores in-frame clones only, minus some. The sample has over a million clones; around 78% are singletons. The sequenced sample consisted of memory CD4+ T cells from PBMCs. Subset defined: CD45RA-negative fraction. The receptors stem from a man younger than 35 in good health. Some clones in this sample may be carry-over from other donors' samples.

V is TRBV7-3 and J is TRBJ1-1; D remains unclear. The V end was cut by 5 bases, the J end by 3 bases, with 10 bases between. CDR1 is SGHTA and CDR2 is FQGTGA in the germline V gene. CDR3 length: 13 amino acids. The CDR3 coding sequence is TGTGCCAGCAGCCCGCAACGAGACACTGAAGCTTTCTTT. Amino acid sequence: CASSPQRDTEAFF.

As for this clone: The junction and the germline gene differ at one end; a read error may be behind it. The CDR3 reads CASSFLGQGNIIYF. CDR3 DNA sequence: TGTGCCAGCAGTTTCCTCGGACAAGGAAACATCATATATTTT. The J gene is TRBJ1-3, the V gene TRBV6-5; tentatively, D is TRBD1 (5 bases). Germline values: CDR1 MNHEY, CDR2 SVGAGI. The CDR3 spans 14 residues.

J is TRBJ2-2 and V is TRBV11-3; D possibly uses TRBD1 or TRBD2 (5 bases each). Germline values: CDR1 SGHNT, CDR2 YENEEA. V gave up 1 base and J gave up 2 bases, with 20 bases separating them. The CDR3 length is 19 residues. CDR3 coding DNA: TGTGCCAGCAGCTTAGGTTATCCTTTCATGGGGGTAAACACCGGGGAGCTGTTTTTT. It specifies CASSLGYPFMGVNTGELFF.

The chain couples TRBV11-2 to TRBJ1-1, with a tentative D call TRBD1 (5 bases). Trimming removed 1 base at V and 7 bases at J, with 13 bases between. CDR3 length: 14 residues. Germline V CDR1 and CDR2: SGHAT, FQNNGV. The CDR3 DNA reads as TGTGCCAGCAGCTTAGTCGGGGGGAAGGTTGAAGCTTTCTTT. It yields the protein CASSLVGGKVEAFF.

Concerning this clone: This could be a read error, since a much larger clone is one nucleotide away. Other nucleotide sequences from this sample produce the same CDR3. The chain carries TRBV10-3 and TRBJ1-1, with D unresolved. CDR3 size: 13 residues. Trimming removed 3 bases from V and 0 bases from J, with 5 bases in between. CDR1 ENHRY and CDR2 SYGVKD come from the germline V gene. Here the CDR3 reads CAISETVNTEAFF. As DNA, the CDR3 is TGTGCCATCAGTGAAACAGTGAACACTGAAGCTTTCTTT.

The V gene is TRBV6-5, the J gene TRBJ2-1; TRBD2 might be the D (6 bases). Trimming took off 6 bases at V and 9 bases at J, with 15 bases between the two ends. CDR1 and CDR2 (germline): MNHEY, SVGAGI. This CDR3 comprises 13 residues. For the CDR3, the DNA is TGTGCCAGCAGCCGTCCTAGCGCTGCTGAGCAGTTCTTC. This sequence encodes CASSRPSAAEQFF.

J is TRBJ1-5 and V is TRBV4-2, with 7 bases lining up with TRBD1. In germline, CDR1 is LGHNA, CDR2 YNFKEQ. With V trimmed by 1 base and J by 1 base, 7 bases remained unmatched. The CDR3 sequence is 17 residues long. DNA of the CDR3: TGTGCCAGCAGCCAAGGACAGGGTCTTGAGAGCAATCAGCCCCAGCATTTT. Protein sequence: CASSQGQGLESNQPQHF.

This clone was counted a few times. At the DNA level, this CDR3 is encoded by other sequences in the same sample as well. The chain links TRBV7-2 to TRBJ2-5; D is unclear. Trimming shortened V by 3 bases and J by 2 bases, and 7 bases separated the two germline ends. This CDR3 has 13 residues. Germline CDR1 SGHTA, CDR2 FQGNSA. Written as DNA, the CDR3 is TGTGCCAGCAGCTTCCCCAATCAAGAGACCCAGTACTTC. This translates into CASSFPNQETQYF.